The source of this TCR beta chain is a study of T cells in Graves' hyperthyroidism and ophthalmopathy. In germline, CDR1 is SNHLY, CDR2 FYNNEI. V lost 5 bases to trimming and J lost 1 base; unmatched junction nucleotides: 5. This CDR3 is built from 15 residues. General study results and limits: Ophthalmopathy onset followed model prediction by a median roughly six months. Expanded thyroid clonotypes (above 0.001) were mostly also found in blood.

Amplified TCR beta CDR3 regions derived from RNA transcripts. When the TCR CDR3 underwent first-round RT-PCR, the HTBI primer set was used. TCRdb re-analysed the multiplex PCR reads in MiXCR, keeping a single row per CDR3 protein. The sample carries nearly 750,000 distinct CDR3 sequences, around 40% recorded once. On this clonotype: As yet, its antigen is unknown.

Investigators excluded patients with uncontrolled infection, other autoimmune disease, pregnancy or lactation. This sequence was found in a woman aged 40 to 50 with Graves' hyperthyroidism. Sequences were obtained from blood. V is TRBV2 and J is TRBJ1-3; 7 nucleotides match TRBD1. The CDR3 region is CASSSGTASGNTIYF. The CDR3 DNA reads TGTGCCAGCAGTTCAGGGACAGCATCTGGAAACACCATATATTTT.